This is a list of T cell receptor beta chains from one sample in a study of shared clonotypes between healthy human individuals. Measured with immunoSEQ multiplex PCR; TCRdb has only the in-frame clones, and not every one. The sample includes about 1 million clones, about 77% seen only once; the top ten take approximately 1.5%. The specimen was memory CD4+ T cells sorted from blood. These receptors were taken from a man aged 18 to 29 in good health. CDR3s include the opening cysteine and the closing phenylalanine or tryptophan. Fields, in order: D gene, clone size, V gene, J gene, CDR3 protein, CDR3 DNA. D genes are given only for firm matches. Not every row has a clone size; where given, it reads once, few, many or a size class.

d_call: -
clone_size: once
v_call: TRBV5-5
j_call: TRBJ2-5
cdr3_aa: CASSSMGLQETQYF
cdr3_nt: TGTGCCAGCAGCTCGATGGGGCTACAAGAGACCCAGTACTTC

d_call: -
clone_size: -
v_call: TRBV25-1
j_call: TRBJ1-6
cdr3_aa: CASSAPGLSISPLHF
cdr3_nt: TGTGCCAGCAGTGCACCGGGACTATCCATTTCACCCCTCCACTTT

d_call: -
clone_size: -
v_call: TRBV5-1
j_call: TRBJ1-1
cdr3_aa: CASSASMNTEAFF
cdr3_nt: TGCGCCAGCAGCGCTAGTATGAACACTGAAGCTTTCTTT

d_call: -
clone_size: -
v_call: TRBV4-3
j_call: TRBJ2-1
cdr3_aa: CASSEEVGSYNEQFF
cdr3_nt: TGCGCCAGCAGCGAAGAAGTGGGCTCCTACAATGAGCAGTTCTTC

d_call: -
clone_size: -
v_call: TRBV5-1
j_call: TRBJ1-2
cdr3_aa: CASTRAGDYGYTF
cdr3_nt: TGCGCCAGCACCCGCGCGGGTGACTATGGCTACACCTTC

d_call: -
clone_size: -
v_call: TRBV5-1
j_call: TRBJ1-2
cdr3_aa: CASSLNVGEFYGYTF
cdr3_nt: TGCGCCAGCAGCTTGAACGTGGGGGAATTTTATGGCTACACCTTC

d_call: TRBD2
clone_size: -
v_call: TRBV11-2
j_call: TRBJ2-1
cdr3_aa: CASRPIAGGQRGEQFF
cdr3_nt: TGTGCCAGCAGGCCCATAGCGGGGGGGCAAAGGGGCGAGCAGTTCTTC

d_call: TRBD1
clone_size: -
v_call: TRBV30
j_call: TRBJ1-3
cdr3_aa: CAWRGTGHAYF
cdr3_nt: TGTGCCTGGAGGGGGACAGGGCACGCATATTTT

d_call: -
clone_size: -
v_call: TRBV2
j_call: TRBJ1-2
cdr3_aa: CASSESQTYGYTF
cdr3_nt: TGTGCCAGCAGTGAAAGCCAGACCTATGGCTACACCTTC

d_call: TRBD1
clone_size: -
v_call: TRBV5-1
j_call: TRBJ1-4
cdr3_aa: CASSLSGTGGVELFF
cdr3_nt: TGCGCCAGCAGCCTCTCCGGGACAGGAGGGGTTGAACTGTTTTTT

d_call: -
clone_size: -
v_call: TRBV11-2
j_call: TRBJ2-2
cdr3_aa: CASSWDIENTGELFF
cdr3_nt: TGTGCCAGCAGCTGGGACATAGAGAACACCGGGGAGCTGTTTTTT

d_call: -
clone_size: -
v_call: TRBV19
j_call: TRBJ1-6
cdr3_aa: CASSPLLRAGPGGPLHF
cdr3_nt: TGTGCCAGTAGTCCTTTGTTGCGAGCTGGCCCAGGAGGACCCCTCCACTTT

d_call: -
clone_size: few
v_call: TRBV7-9
j_call: TRBJ1-1
cdr3_aa: CASRTRGRGSRDTEAFF
cdr3_nt: TGTGCCAGCAGAACAAGGGGCCGGGGGAGTCGGGACACTGAAGCTTTCTTT

d_call: TRBD1
clone_size: -
v_call: TRBV30
j_call: TRBJ2-7
cdr3_aa: CAWGTGAYEQYF
cdr3_nt: TGTGCCTGGGGGACAGGGGCATACGAGCAGTACTTC

d_call: -
clone_size: -
v_call: TRBV6-1
j_call: TRBJ1-1
cdr3_aa: CASSPVAATGAFF
cdr3_nt: TGTGCCAGCAGCCCGGTCGCCGCTACTGGGGCTTTCTTT

d_call: -
clone_size: -
v_call: TRBV6-5
j_call: TRBJ2-2
cdr3_aa: CASSYSTATGELFF
cdr3_nt: TGTGCCAGCAGTTACTCTACGGCAACCGGGGAGCTGTTTTTT

d_call: -
clone_size: few
v_call: TRBV30
j_call: TRBJ2-7
cdr3_aa: CAWRQRPPSYEQYF
cdr3_nt: TGTGCCTGGAGACAGAGGCCCCCCTCCTACGAGCAGTACTTC

d_call: -
clone_size: -
v_call: TRBV30
j_call: TRBJ1-2
cdr3_aa: CAWSLGPIYGYTF
cdr3_nt: TGTGCCTGGAGTCTGGGACCTATCTATGGCTACACCTTC

d_call: -
clone_size: -
v_call: TRBV19
j_call: TRBJ1-6
cdr3_aa: CASSMLDSPLHF
cdr3_nt: TGTGCCAGTAGTATGTTAGATTCACCCCTCCACTTT

d_call: -
clone_size: -
v_call: TRBV5-6
j_call: TRBJ1-2
cdr3_aa: CASSPHLGGYGYTF
cdr3_nt: TGTGCCAGCAGCCCTCACCTTGGGGGGTATGGCTACACCTTC

d_call: TRBD1
clone_size: -
v_call: TRBV2
j_call: TRBJ2-5
cdr3_aa: CASSEAHRGGTQYF
cdr3_nt: TGTGCCAGCAGTGAAGCGCACAGGGGTGGGACCCAGTACTTC

d_call: -
clone_size: -
v_call: TRBV9
j_call: TRBJ2-7
cdr3_aa: CASSVGVTTYEQYF
cdr3_nt: TGTGCCAGCAGCGTAGGGGTGACTACTTACGAGCAGTACTTC

d_call: -
clone_size: -
v_call: TRBV2
j_call: TRBJ1-2
cdr3_aa: CASRIGGQANYGYTF
cdr3_nt: TGTGCCAGCAGAATTGGGGGTCAAGCTAACTATGGCTACACCTTC

d_call: -
clone_size: -
v_call: TRBV9
j_call: TRBJ1-6
cdr3_aa: CASSVAREASSYNSPLHF
cdr3_nt: TGTGCCAGCAGCGTAGCTAGAGAGGCTAGCTCCTATAATTCACCCCTCCACTTT

d_call: -
clone_size: -
v_call: TRBV11-2
j_call: TRBJ1-1
cdr3_aa: CASSAQSWTEAFF
cdr3_nt: TGTGCCAGCAGCGCTCAGAGTTGGACTGAAGCTTTCTTT

d_call: TRBD2
clone_size: once
v_call: TRBV7-2
j_call: TRBJ2-1
cdr3_aa: CASSSRLAGIGEQFF
cdr3_nt: TGTGCCAGCAGCTCTCGACTAGCGGGGATTGGAGAGCAGTTCTTC

d_call: -
clone_size: -
v_call: TRBV19
j_call: TRBJ2-1
cdr3_aa: CASRGGGGLPFF
cdr3_nt: TGTGCCAGTAGAGGGGGAGGGGGCCTCCCGTTCTTC

d_call: TRBD2
clone_size: -
v_call: TRBV10-3
j_call: TRBJ2-2
cdr3_aa: CAISWTSGTGELFF
cdr3_nt: TGTGCCATCAGCTGGACTAGCGGGACCGGGGAGCTGTTTTTT

d_call: -
clone_size: -
v_call: TRBV19
j_call: TRBJ1-6
cdr3_aa: CASSGQGWNSPLHF
cdr3_nt: TGTGCCAGTAGTGGTCAGGGTTGGAATTCACCCCTCCACTTT

d_call: -
clone_size: -
v_call: TRBV9
j_call: TRBJ1-3
cdr3_aa: CASSVDRVDTIYF
cdr3_nt: TGTGCCAGCAGCGTAGACAGGGTGGACACCATATATTTT

d_call: -
clone_size: -
v_call: TRBV9
j_call: TRBJ2-1
cdr3_aa: CASSVDQISYNEQFF
cdr3_nt: TGTGCCAGCAGCGTAGACCAGATCTCCTACAATGAGCAGTTCTTC

d_call: -
clone_size: few
v_call: TRBV18
j_call: TRBJ2-3
cdr3_aa: CASSPLGSGSTDTQYF
cdr3_nt: TGTGCCAGCTCACCGCTGGGCAGCGGTAGCACAGATACGCAGTATTTT

d_call: -
clone_size: -
v_call: TRBV7-2
j_call: TRBJ2-7
cdr3_aa: CASSLEPPREQYF
cdr3_nt: TGTGCCAGCAGCTTAGAACCACCCAGGGAGCAGTACTTC

d_call: -
clone_size: -
v_call: TRBV15
j_call: TRBJ2-5
cdr3_aa: CATGGRLQETQYF
cdr3_nt: TGTGCCACGGGCGGAAGACTACAAGAGACCCAGTACTTC

d_call: -
clone_size: -
v_call: TRBV30
j_call: TRBJ1-4
cdr3_aa: CAWSVQGEKLFF
cdr3_nt: TGTGCCTGGAGTGTACAGGGTGAAAAACTGTTTTTT

d_call: TRBD1
clone_size: -
v_call: TRBV23-1
j_call: TRBJ1-6
cdr3_aa: CAFPGQGANSPLHF
cdr3_nt: TGCGCCTTTCCGGGACAGGGGGCTAATTCACCCCTCCACTTT

d_call: -
clone_size: -
v_call: TRBV9
j_call: TRBJ1-1
cdr3_aa: CASSETGMNTEAFF
cdr3_nt: TGTGCCAGCAGTGAGACGGGCATGAACACTGAAGCTTTCTTT

d_call: TRBD1
clone_size: -
v_call: TRBV19
j_call: TRBJ2-1
cdr3_aa: CASSIWAGGNLANEQFF
cdr3_nt: TGTGCCAGTAGTATTTGGGCAGGGGGAAACTTAGCCAATGAGCAGTTCTTC

d_call: -
clone_size: -
v_call: TRBV2
j_call: TRBJ2-2
cdr3_aa: CASSLSQGEGGELFF
cdr3_nt: TGTGCCAGCAGTCTAAGCCAGGGGGAGGGCGGGGAGCTGTTTTTT

d_call: -
clone_size: -
v_call: TRBV6-6
j_call: TRBJ1-1
cdr3_aa: CASSYSGDGTEAFF
cdr3_nt: TGTGCCAGCAGTTACTCGGGGGACGGAACTGAAGCTTTCTTT

d_call: TRBD1
clone_size: -
v_call: TRBV28
j_call: TRBJ1-2
cdr3_aa: CASSSGQGGGYTF
cdr3_nt: TGTGCCAGCAGTTCAGGACAGGGTGGTGGCTACACCTTC

d_call: TRBD2
clone_size: -
v_call: TRBV7-9
j_call: TRBJ2-1
cdr3_aa: CASSLAPEAGGYNEQFF
cdr3_nt: TGTGCCAGCAGCTTAGCACCGGAAGCGGGAGGGTACAATGAGCAGTTCTTC